This T cell receptor beta chain was profiled in a study of radiotherapy plus CTLA-4 blockade in lung cancer. Of note for this clone: The antigen remains unidentified.

Germline assignment: CDR1 MDHEN and CDR2 SYDVKM. The CDR3 length is 14 residues. The V end was cut by 11 bases, the J end by 4 bases, with 20 bases between. Overall study results and limits: Among reported predictors of response, early blood T cell clone dynamics with interferon-beta performed best.

The method was immunoSEQ multiplex PCR; TCRdb's version includes in-frame clones alone and lacks a portion of them. The sample has about 49,000 clones, 85% seen once. The chain carries TRBV28 and TRBJ1-2, with D maybe TRBD1 (5 bases). The sequence came from a human donor with non-small cell lung cancer whose response to radiotherapy plus ipilimumab could not be evaluated. Sequences were derived from peripheral blood, sampled from a patient treated with radiotherapy plus ipilimumab. DNA for the CDR3: TGTGCCTGCTTATCGGCAGGGCTCACCTATGGCTACACCTTC. It yields the protein CACLSAGLTYGYTF.